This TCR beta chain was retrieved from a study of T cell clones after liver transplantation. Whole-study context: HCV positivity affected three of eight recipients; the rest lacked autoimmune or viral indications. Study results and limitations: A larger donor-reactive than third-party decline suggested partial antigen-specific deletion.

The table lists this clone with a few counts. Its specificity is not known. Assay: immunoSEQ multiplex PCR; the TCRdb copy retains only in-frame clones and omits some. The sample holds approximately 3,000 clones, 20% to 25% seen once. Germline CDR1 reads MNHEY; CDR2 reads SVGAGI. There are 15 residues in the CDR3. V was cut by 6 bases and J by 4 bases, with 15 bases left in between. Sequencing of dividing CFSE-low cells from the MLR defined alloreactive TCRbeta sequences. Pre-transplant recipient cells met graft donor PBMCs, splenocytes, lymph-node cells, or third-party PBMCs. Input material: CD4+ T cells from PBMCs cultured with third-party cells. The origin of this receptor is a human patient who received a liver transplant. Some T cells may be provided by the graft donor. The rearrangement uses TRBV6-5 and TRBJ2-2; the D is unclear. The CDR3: CASRTTSVGTGELFF. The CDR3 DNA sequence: TGTGCCAGCAGGACAACTTCGGTGGGCACCGGGGAGCTGTTTTTT.